This T cell receptor (beta chain) was sequenced during a study of blood T cell repertoires in COVID-19. Across the study: Samples of COVID-19 (acute and convalescent) were obtained from the United States, Italy and Spain. T cells, B-cell-depleted T cells, or PBMCs provided the cDNA or gDNA that served as material.

Germline V gives CDR1 SGHTA, CDR2 FQGNSA. V lost 6 bases to trimming and J lost 2 bases, with 16 bases between them. This CDR3 has 15 residues. Source study methods: Amplification from reference gene primers served as the basis for estimated nucleated cell counts. Only in-frame clones appear in the TCRdb table, and some are missing; sequencing was by immunoSEQ multiplex PCR. The V and J calls and the clone size are those of that table, but D and trimming were determined from the DNA. The data contain approximately 140,000 clones, 70% to 85% of them singletons. The sequencing input was peripheral blood. The V gene is TRBV7-2, the J gene TRBJ1-1; tentative D call: TRBD1 (5 bases). This sequence originates from a human donor in a cohort sampled during active COVID-19. CDR3 loop: CASSPRVGSNTEAFF. The CDR3 DNA reads TGTGCCAGCAGTCCCAGGGTAGGAAGTAACACTGAAGCTTTCTTT.